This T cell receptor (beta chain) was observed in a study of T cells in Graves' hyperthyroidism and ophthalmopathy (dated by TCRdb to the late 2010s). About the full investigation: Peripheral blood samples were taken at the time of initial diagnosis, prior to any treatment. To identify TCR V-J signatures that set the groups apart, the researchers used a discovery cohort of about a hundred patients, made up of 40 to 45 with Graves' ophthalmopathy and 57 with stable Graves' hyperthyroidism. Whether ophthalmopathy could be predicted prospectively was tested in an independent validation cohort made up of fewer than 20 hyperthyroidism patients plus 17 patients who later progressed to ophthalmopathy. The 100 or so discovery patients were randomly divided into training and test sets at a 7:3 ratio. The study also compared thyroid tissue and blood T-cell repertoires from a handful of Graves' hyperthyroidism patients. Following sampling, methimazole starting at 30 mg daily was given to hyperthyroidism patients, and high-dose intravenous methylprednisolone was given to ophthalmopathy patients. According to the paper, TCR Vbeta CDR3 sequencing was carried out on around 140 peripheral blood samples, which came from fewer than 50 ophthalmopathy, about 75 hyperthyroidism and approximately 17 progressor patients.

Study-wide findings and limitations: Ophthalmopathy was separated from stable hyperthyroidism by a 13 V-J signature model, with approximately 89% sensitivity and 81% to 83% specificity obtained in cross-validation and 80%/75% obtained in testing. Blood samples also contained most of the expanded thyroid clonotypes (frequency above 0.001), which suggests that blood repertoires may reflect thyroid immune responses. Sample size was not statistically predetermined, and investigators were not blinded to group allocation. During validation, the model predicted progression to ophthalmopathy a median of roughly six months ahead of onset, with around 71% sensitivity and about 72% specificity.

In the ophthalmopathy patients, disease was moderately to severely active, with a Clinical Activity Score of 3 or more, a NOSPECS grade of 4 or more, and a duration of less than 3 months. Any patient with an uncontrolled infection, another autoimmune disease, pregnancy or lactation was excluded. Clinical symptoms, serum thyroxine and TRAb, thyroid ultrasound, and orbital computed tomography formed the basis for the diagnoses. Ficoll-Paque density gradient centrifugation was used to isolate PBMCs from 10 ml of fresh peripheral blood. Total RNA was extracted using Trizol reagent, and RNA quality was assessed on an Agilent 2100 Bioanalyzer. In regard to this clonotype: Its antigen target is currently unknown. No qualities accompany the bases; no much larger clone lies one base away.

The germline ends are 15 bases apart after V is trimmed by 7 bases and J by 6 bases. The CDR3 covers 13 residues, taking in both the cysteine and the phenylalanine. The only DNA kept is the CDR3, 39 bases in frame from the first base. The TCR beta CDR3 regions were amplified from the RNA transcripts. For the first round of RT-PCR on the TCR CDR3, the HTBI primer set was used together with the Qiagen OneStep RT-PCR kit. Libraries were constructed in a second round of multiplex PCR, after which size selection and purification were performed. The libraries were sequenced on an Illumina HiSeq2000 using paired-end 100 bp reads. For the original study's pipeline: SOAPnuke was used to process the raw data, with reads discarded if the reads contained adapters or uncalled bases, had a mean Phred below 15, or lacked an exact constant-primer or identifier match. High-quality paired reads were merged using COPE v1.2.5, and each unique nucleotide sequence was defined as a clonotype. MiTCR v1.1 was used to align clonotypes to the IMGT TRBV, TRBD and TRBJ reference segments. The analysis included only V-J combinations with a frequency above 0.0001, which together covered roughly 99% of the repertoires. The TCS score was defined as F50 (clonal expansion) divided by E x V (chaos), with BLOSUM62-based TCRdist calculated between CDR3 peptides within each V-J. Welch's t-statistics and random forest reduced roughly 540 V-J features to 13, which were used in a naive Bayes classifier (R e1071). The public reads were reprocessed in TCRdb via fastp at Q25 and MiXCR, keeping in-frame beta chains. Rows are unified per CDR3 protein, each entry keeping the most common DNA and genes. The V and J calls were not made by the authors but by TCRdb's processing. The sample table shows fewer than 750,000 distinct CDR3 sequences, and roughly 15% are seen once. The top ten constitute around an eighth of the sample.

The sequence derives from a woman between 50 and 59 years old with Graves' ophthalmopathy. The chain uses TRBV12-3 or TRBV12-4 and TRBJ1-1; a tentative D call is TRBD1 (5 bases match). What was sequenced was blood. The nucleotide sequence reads TGTGCCAGCACCCTACGATGGGGGTCTGAAGCTTTCTTT. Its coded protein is CASTLRWGSEAFF.